One and the same sample provided the 14 T cell receptor beta chains below, sequenced in a study of T cells after yellow fever vaccination. TCRdb independently ran MiXCR on the 5' RACE reads; one entry per CDR3 protein. Of almost 600,000 distinct CDR3 sequences in the sample, roughly 14% are singletons; the top ten hold roughly 13%. The material was PBMCs, obtained on the day of the yellow fever booster vaccination. The receptors come from a man in his thirties or forties who received the YFV17D yellow fever vaccine.

This clonotype was recorded a few times. The chain joins TRBV5-1 to TRBJ2-7; D is unresolved. Germline V CDR1 and CDR2: SGHRS, YFSETQ. Trimming left V 4 bases short and J 6 bases short, with 11 bases between. The CDR3 totals 12 residues. CDR3 in amino acids: CASSTPNGEQYF. The CDR3 coding sequence is TGCGCCAGCAGCACCCCGAATGGCGAGCAGTACTTC. The full variable domain, in which reference TRBV5-1 and TRBJ2-7 provide the parts outside the CDR3, is KAGVTQTPRYLIKTRGQQVTLSCSPISGHRSVSWYQQTPGQGLQFLFEYFSETQRNKGNFPGRFSGRQFSNSRSEMNVSTLELGDSALYLCASSTPNGEQYFGPGTRLTVT.

This sequence joins TRBV20-1 and TRBJ2-3; TRBD2 matches at 7 bases. The CDR3 has 16 amino acids. Trimming removed 4 bases from V and 4 bases from J; junction bases left unmatched: 14. Looked up from germline, CDR1 is DFQATT and CDR2 is SNEGSKA (reference sequence). In nucleotides, the CDR3 is TGCAGTGCTAATGGGAGGGCGGGAGAGGTCGCAGATACGCAGTATTTT. This translates into CSANGRAGEVADTQYF.

The gene calls are TRBV20-1 and TRBJ2-5; tentative D call: TRBD2 (6 bases). There are 14 residues in the CDR3. Trimming stripped 3 bases from V and 5 bases from J, with 16 bases between. Germline CDR1 and CDR2: DFQATT and SNEGSKA (reference sequence). The CDR3 region is CSASRPGVTETQYF. The CDR3 DNA follows: TGCAGTGCTAGTCGTCCGGGGGTGACGGAGACCCAGTACTTC.

J is TRBJ2-7 and V is TRBV20-1, with TRBD2 matching over 8 bases. The CDR3 runs to 12 residues. V lost 5 bases to trimming and J lost 3 bases; unmatched junction nucleotides: 3. Looked up from germline, CDR1 is DFQATT and CDR2 is SNEGSKA (reference sequence). The CDR3 region has the DNA TGCAGTGCTCCCGGGACTAGCTACGAGCAGTACTTC. Encoded protein: CSAPGTSYEQYF.

This chain uses TRBV3-1 with TRBJ2-1; 10 bases fit TRBD2. The CDR3 covers 18 residues. Germline lookup yields CDR1 LGHDT and CDR2 YNNKEL (reference sequence). Here the CDR3 reads CTFCFRSSSGSLHNEQFF. CDR3 DNA sequence: TGTACCTTCTGTTTTCGGTCTTCTAGCGGGAGTCTCCACAATGAGCAGTTCTTC.

CDR3 DNA sequence: TGTGCCAGCAGTTTCTCGGGACAGGGGATGAATGGCTACACCTTC. Residues: CASSFSGQGMNGYTF. The genes are TRBV6-5 and TRBJ1-2, with 10 nucleotides matching TRBD1. Germline lookup yields CDR1 MNHEY and CDR2 SVGAGI. The CDR3 runs 15 residues. V lost 4 bases to trimming and J lost 6 bases; unmatched junction nucleotides: 8.

The J gene is TRBJ2-3, the V gene TRBV4-3; D might be TRBD1 or TRBD2, each matching 7 bases. Trimming cost V 2 bases and J 3 bases, with 12 bases left between them. This CDR3 contains 15 residues. The germline V gene has CDR1 LGHNA and CDR2 YSLEER. In DNA form, the CDR3 reads TGCGCCAGCAGCCAACAGGGGGGAGGGACAGATACGCAGTATTTT. It encodes CASSQQGGGTDTQYF.

The rearrangement uses TRBV10-3 and TRBJ2-3, with D possibly matching TRBD1 (6 bases). The CDR3 loop spans 13 amino acids. Trimming cost V 11 bases and J 1 base, with 13 bases left between them. CDR1 and CDR2 from the germline V gene are ENHRY and SYGVKD. The CDR3 DNA follows: TGTGCCTACAGGGAAGGGGGCACAGATACGCAGTATTTT. Its translation: CAYREGGTDTQYF.

In DNA, the CDR3 is TGTGCCAGTAGTATGGGACAGGGAATCACAGATACGCAGTATTTT. Residues: CASSMGQGITDTQYF. This sequence joins TRBV19 and TRBJ2-3; 9 bases are shared with TRBD1. CDR3 length equals 15 residues. CDR1 LNHDA and CDR2 SQIVND come from the germline V gene (reference sequence). V lost 3 bases to trimming and J lost 2 bases; unmatched junction nucleotides: 3.

This clonotype was seen more than once but under ten times. The chain joins TRBV27 to TRBJ2-7; 12 positions agree with TRBD2. Trimming took 11 bases from V and 5 from J; bases not matched to a gene: 7. Germline CDR1 reads MNHEY; CDR2 reads SMNVEV (reference sequence). The CDR3 has 13 residues. The CDR3 sequence is CASPSGRAHEQYF. In DNA, the CDR3 is TGTGCCTCTCCTAGCGGGAGGGCCCACGAGCAGTACTTC.

This chain links TRBV27 with TRBJ2-1, with TRBD1 matching 7 bases. The J segment lost 1 base and the V segment lost 5 bases, leaving 5 bases of the junction unmatched. This CDR3 contains 15 residues. In germline, CDR1 is MNHEY, CDR2 SMNVEV (reference sequence). This chain's CDR3 is CASSQNRGSYNEQFF. The CDR3 region has the DNA TGTGCCAGCAGTCAGAACAGGGGATCCTACAATGAGCAGTTCTTC.

Only a few counts were recorded for this clonotype. This sequence joins TRBV6-1 and TRBJ2-7; 9 positions agree with TRBD2. Germline CDR1 reads MNHNS; CDR2 reads SASEGT. The CDR3 has 15 amino acids. Losses at the gene ends were 6 bases for V and 1 base for J; bases not matched to a gene: 7. CDR3: CASRRKLAGSYEQYF. CDR3 bases: TGTGCCAGCAGACGGAAACTAGCGGGTTCCTACGAGCAGTACTTC.

The V gene is TRBV19, the J gene TRBJ2-7; 7 nucleotides agree with TRBD1. CDR1 is LNHDA and CDR2 is SQIVND in the germline V gene (reference sequence). J gave up 0 bases and V 6 bases, and 5 bases lay outside the gene matches. The CDR3 runs to 14 residues. The CDR3 here is CASSRQGPSYEQYF. The CDR3 region has the DNA TGTGCCAGTAGCAGACAGGGACCCTCCTACGAGCAGTACTTC.

The genes are TRBV20-1 and TRBJ2-2; the match to TRBD2 covers 14 bases. Germline V CDR1 and CDR2: DFQATT, SNEGSKA (reference sequence). This CDR3 has 18 amino acids. Trimming removed 0 bases from V and 1 base from J; junction bases left unmatched: 4. DNA for the CDR3: TGCAGTGCTAGAGACGGACTAGCGGGAGGAGGGAACACCGGGGAGCTGTTTTTT. Translating it yields CSARDGLAGGGNTGELFF.